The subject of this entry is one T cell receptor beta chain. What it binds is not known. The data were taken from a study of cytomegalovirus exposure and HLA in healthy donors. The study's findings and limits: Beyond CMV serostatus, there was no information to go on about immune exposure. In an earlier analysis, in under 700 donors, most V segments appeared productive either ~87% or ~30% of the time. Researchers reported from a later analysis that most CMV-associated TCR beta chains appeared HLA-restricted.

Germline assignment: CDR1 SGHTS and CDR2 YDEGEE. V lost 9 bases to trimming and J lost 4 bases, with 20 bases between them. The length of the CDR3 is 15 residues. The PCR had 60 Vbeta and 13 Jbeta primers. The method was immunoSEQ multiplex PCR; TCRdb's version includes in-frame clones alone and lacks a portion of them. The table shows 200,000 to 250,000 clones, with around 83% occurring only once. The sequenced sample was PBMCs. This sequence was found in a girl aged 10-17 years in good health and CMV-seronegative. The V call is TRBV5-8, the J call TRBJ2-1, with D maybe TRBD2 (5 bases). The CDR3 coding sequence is TGTGCCACCACTGGCGTCGGAGGCCTATACAATGAGCAGTTCTTC. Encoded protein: CATTGVGGLYNEQFF.